A single sample is the source of the 18 T cell receptor beta chains below, sequenced in a study of blood T cell repertoires in COVID-19. Data came from immunoSEQ multiplex PCR; TCRdb stores just in-frame clones and leaves some out. Of 200,000 to 250,000 clones listed, approximately 80% are singletons. Material for sequencing was peripheral blood. These receptor sequences come from a woman aged 45-60 years with acute or convalescent COVID-19.

The V gene is TRBV5-6, the J gene TRBJ1-2, with a tentative D call TRBD1 (5 bases). The CDR3 has 14 residues. Germline CDR1 and CDR2: SGHDT and YYEEEE. The V end was cut by 2 bases, the J end by 5 bases, with 13 bases between. CDR3 amino acids: CASSFLGRLYGYTF. In DNA form, the CDR3 reads TGTGCCAGCAGCTTTTTGGGGCGATTGTATGGCTACACCTTC. The whole variable domain, filled in from reference TRBV5-6 and TRBJ1-2, reads DAGVTQSPTHLIKTRGQQVTLRCSPKSGHDTVSWYQQALGQGPQFIFQYYEEEERQRGNFPDRFSGHQFPNYSSELNVNALLLGDSALYLCASSFLGRLYGYTFGSGTRLTVV.

This clone was counted a single time. The rearrangement joins TRBV5-1 to TRBJ2-3; 9 nucleotides match TRBD2. V lost 3 bases and J lost 5; bases outside the gene matches: 10. Germline V CDR1 and CDR2: SGHRS, YFSETQ. CDR3 size: 16 residues. CDR3 sequence (DNA): TGCGCCAGCAGCTCCGGGGTAGCGGGAGAGGGAGATACGCAGTATTTT. Its translation is CASSSGVAGEGDTQYF.

The chain carries TRBV6-5 and TRBJ1-4; D uncertain. This CDR3 has 14 residues. V was cut by 8 bases and J by 2 bases, with 12 bases left in between. Per the germline V gene, CDR1 is MNHEY and CDR2 is SVGAGI. CDR3 nucleotides: TGTGCCAGCGGTAAATGGCAGACTAATGAAAAACTGTTTTTT. Translated: CASGKWQTNEKLFF.

The genes are TRBV27 and TRBJ2-1, with D perhaps TRBD1 (5 bases). The CDR3 covers 17 residues. Trimming removed 4 bases from V and 0 bases from J, with 16 bases in between. Germline values: CDR1 MNHEY, CDR2 SMNVEV (reference sequence). Here the CDR3 reads CASSWGTDPISYNEQFF. CDR3 sequence (DNA): TGTGCCAGCAGTTGGGGCACCGACCCAATCTCCTACAATGAGCAGTTCTTC.

The rearrangement uses TRBV23-1 and TRBJ2-1, with 8 bases lining up with TRBD2. TRBV23-1 is classed as an ORF, of uncertain function. This CDR3 has 14 amino acids. Unmatched junction bases numbered 13, after V lost 11 bases and J lost 7 bases. CDR3 in amino acids: CAGLPGLGKNEQFF. The CDR3 DNA reads as TGCGCCGGACTACCGGGACTAGGAAAAAATGAGCAGTTCTTC.

J is TRBJ2-1 and V is TRBV6-4; the match to TRBD2 covers 10 bases. Per the germline V gene, CDR1 is MRHNA and CDR2 is SNTAGT. The CDR3 covers 15 residues. J gave up 5 bases and V 2 bases, and 3 bases lay outside the gene matches. The DNA for the CDR3 is TGTGCCAGCAGTGACCTTAGCGGGAGGCACAATGAGCAGTTCTTC. Translation: CASSDLSGRHNEQFF.

This chain uses TRBV12-3 or TRBV12-4 with TRBJ2-1, with 7 bases fitting TRBD2. The CDR3 spans 13 residues. The V gene end was trimmed by 2 bases and the J gene end by 15 bases; junction bases not matched to a gene: 10. The DNA of the CDR3 is TGTGCCAGCAGTTTAACTCGTACTAGCGAACGGTTCTTC. This encodes CASSLTRTSERFF.

The chain employs TRBV7-2 and TRBJ1-2, with D tentatively TRBD1 (5 bases). The V gene's germline CDR1 is SGHTA and CDR2 FQGNSA. Trimming took 1 base from V and 0 from J, leaving 9 bases between them. The CDR3 consists of 15 residues. CDR3 sequence (DNA): TGTGCCAGCAGCTTAGAGCAGGGTCCTAACTATGGCTACACCTTC. This codes for CASSLEQGPNYGYTF.

This clone was detected a few times. The chain employs TRBV19 and TRBJ1-6; a possible D gene is TRBD1 (5 bases). Trimming took off 3 bases at V and 8 bases at J, with 17 bases between the two ends. The germline V gene encodes CDR1 LNHDA and CDR2 SQIVND (reference sequence). The CDR3 loop spans 16 amino acids. The CDR3 DNA sequence: TGTGCCAGTAGTATCCCACCGGGACTTGCAGATTCACCCCTCCACTTT. As protein: CASSIPPGLADSPLHF.

This chain connects TRBV7-8 to TRBJ2-5, with D maybe TRBD2 (5 bases). The ends were cut back, 1 base at V and 5 bases at J, with 11 bases in the middle. This CDR3 has 14 amino acids. The germline V gene has CDR1 SGHVS and CDR2 FQNEAQ. CDR3 DNA sequence: TGTGCCAGCAGCTTAGGACCCGGCGGGGAGACCCAGTACTTC. Translation: CASSLGPGGETQYF.

This clone was recorded a few times. The chain links TRBV5-1 to TRBJ2-7, with D perhaps matching TRBD2 (5 bases). CDR1 and CDR2 (germline): SGHRS, YFSETQ. There are 20 residues in the CDR3. V shed 2 bases and J shed 3 bases, with 30 bases lying between them. The CDR3 DNA follows: TGCGCCAGCAGCTTTGGTTCCCTAAGCGGTACCCTAAGTGGGGACTACGAGCAGTACTTC. Encoded protein: CASSFGSLSGTLSGDYEQYF.

This chain links TRBV7-9 with TRBJ2-7, with 11 bases that match TRBD2. CDR3 length: 15 residues. J gave up 4 bases and V 5 bases, and 7 bases lay outside the gene matches. Germline V gene lookup returns CDR1 SEHNR and CDR2 FQNEAQ (reference sequence). CDR3 protein: CASSKSGLAVYEQYF. Here the CDR3 DNA reads TGTGCCAGCAGCAAATCGGGACTAGCGGTGTACGAGCAGTACTTC. Looking up the rest from reference TRBV7-9 and TRBJ2-7 gives the full variable domain: DTGVSQNPRHKITKRGQNVTFRCDPISEHNRLYWYRQTLGQGPEFLTYFQNEAQLEKSRLLSDRFSAERPKGSFSTLEIQRTEQGDSAMYLCASSKSGLAVYEQYFGPGTRLTVT.

This clone was recorded at least ten times. This chain uses TRBV7-3 with TRBJ2-7; 7 bases are a match to TRBD1. The V gene's germline CDR1 is SGHTA and CDR2 FQGTGA. Germline trimming cut 0 bases from V and 4 bases from J; bases unmatched to any gene: 9. This CDR3 comprises 16 residues. In nucleotides, the CDR3 is TGTGCCAGCAGCTTAACCCGGGACAGACTCTTATACGAGCAGTACTTC. Its translation: CASSLTRDRLLYEQYF.

This CDR3 reads CASSAGTGLDTEAFF. The CDR3 region has the DNA TGTGCCAGCAGCGCCGGGACAGGGCTCGACACTGAAGCTTTCTTT. The gene calls are TRBV9 and TRBJ1-1, with 9 bases identical to TRBD1. The germline V gene has CDR1 SGDLS and CDR2 YYNGEE. The CDR3 loop spans 15 amino acids. Germline trimming cut 3 bases from V and 3 bases from J; bases unmatched to any gene: 6.

This sequence joins TRBV6-2 or TRBV6-3 and TRBJ2-7; D ambiguous. The V end was cut by 4 bases, the J end by 4 bases, with 8 bases between. There are 12 residues in the CDR3. Per germline, CDR1 MNHEY and CDR2 SVGEGT. In DNA form, the CDR3 reads TGTGCCAGCAGTTTTACAACATACGAGCAGTACTTC. Translation gives CASSFTTYEQYF.

This chain connects TRBV12-3 or TRBV12-4 to TRBJ1-4, with a weak D call TRBD1 (6 bases). V was pared by 6 bases and J by 10 bases, with 9 bases between. The CDR3 is 11 amino acids. The CDR3 sequence: CASSTGRKLFF. The CDR3 DNA reads as TGTGCCAGCAGCACAGGGAGAAAACTGTTTTTT.

This clone turned up a few times. The genes are TRBV7-2 and TRBJ2-7, with 7 bases aligning to TRBD1. The CDR3 contains 17 residues. V shed 1 base, J shed 2 bases, and the junction held 11 bases outside the gene matches. CDR1 and CDR2 (germline): SGHTA, FQGNSA. The CDR3 sequence is CASSLGDRVFFPYEQYF. CDR3 DNA sequence: TGTGCCAGCAGCTTAGGAGACAGGGTATTTTTCCCCTACGAGCAGTACTTC.

The chain employs TRBV3-1 (or the pseudogene TRBV3-2) and TRBJ2-5; 10 nucleotides agree with TRBD2. The CDR3 loop spans 16 amino acids. V lost 2 bases, J lost 5 bases, and 8 bases stayed unmatched. The germline V gene encodes CDR1 LGHDT and CDR2 YNNKEL (reference sequence). CDR3 residues: CASSQISGGARETQYF. The CDR3, as DNA: TGTGCCAGCAGCCAAATCAGCGGGGGGGCCAGGGAGACCCAGTACTTC.